These 20 T cell receptor beta chains came from one sample sequenced in a study of blood T cell repertoires in COVID-19. The table came from immunoSEQ multiplex PCR; TCRdb's copy has only in-frame clones and leaves some out. The sample lists about 130,000 clones; 86% were seen once. The sequencing sample was made of PBMCs or T cells enriched from blood (not recorded which). Receptors were obtained from a man in his fifties who had recovered from COVID-19.

The CDR3 DNA reads TGTGCCAGCAGCCCGAGCGGACAGCTTAATTCACCCCTCCACTTT. Translating it yields CASSPSGQLNSPLHF. The V and J genes are TRBV4-2 and TRBJ1-6, with D perhaps matching TRBD1 (6 bases). The CDR3 loop spans 15 amino acids. V was shortened by 4 bases and J by 6 bases, with 13 bases between the two germline ends. CDR1 is LGHNA and CDR2 is YNFKEQ in the germline V gene.

CDR3 DNA: TGTGCCAGCAGCGGACGGCAGGGGTTTAACACCGGGGAGCTGTTTTTT. Its translation: CASSGRQGFNTGELFF. The gene calls are TRBV7-2 and TRBJ2-2, with a tentative D call TRBD1 (6 bases). Looked up from germline, CDR1 is SGHTA and CDR2 is FQGNSA. The CDR3 sequence is 16 residues long. The V gene lost 5 bases and the J gene lost 2 bases, with 15 bases spanning the gap.

The chain has TRBV10-3 and TRBJ2-3; TRBD2 matches 14 bases. V shed 5 bases and J 6 bases; nucleotides not matched to a gene: 7. The CDR3 spans 16 residues. Germline V gene data show CDR1 as ENHRY and CDR2 as SYGVKD. Here the CDR3 reads CAISPGTSGGHDTQYF. Written as DNA, the CDR3 is TGTGCCATCAGTCCCGGGACTAGCGGGGGCCATGATACGCAGTATTTT.

The chain carries TRBV2 and TRBJ1-5, with TRBD1 identical over 7 bases. The CDR3 loop spans 14 amino acids. Germline V gives CDR1 SNHLY, CDR2 FYNNEI. V lost 1 base to trimming and J lost 8 bases; unmatched junction nucleotides: 5. The CDR3 DNA is TGTGCCAGCAGTGAAGTCCAGGGGGTGAAGCCCCAGCATTTT. Translation gives CASSEVQGVKPQHF.

CDR3 protein: CASSFVVGGHYEQYV. Written as DNA, the CDR3 is TGTGCCAGCAGCTTTGTTGTCGGGGGTCACTACGAGCAGTACGTC. The V gene is TRBV7-2, the J gene TRBJ2-7, with D maybe TRBD2 (6 bases). CDR3 length: 15 residues. Germline values: CDR1 SGHTA, CDR2 FQGNSA. V was pared by 3 bases and J by 3 bases, with 15 bases between.

The chain carries TRBV7-9 and TRBJ2-2, with 7 bases aligning to TRBD1. The CDR3 has 16 amino acids. Germline V gives CDR1 SEHNR, CDR2 FQNEAQ (reference sequence). Germline trimming cut 2 bases from V and 0 bases from J; bases unmatched to any gene: 3. The CDR3: CASSLMGQTNTGELFF. Here the CDR3 DNA reads TGTGCCAGCAGCTTAATGGGACAGACGAACACCGGGGAGCTGTTTTTT.

The rearrangement links TRBV28 to TRBJ1-2; maybe TRBD1 (5 bases). The CDR3 extends over 14 amino acids. Trimming took 2 bases from V and 5 from J, leaving 12 bases between them. Germline CDR1 is MDHEN and CDR2 is SYDVKM. In DNA, the CDR3 is TGTGCCAGCAGTTTAGAGGGGAGGTGGTATGGCTACACCTTC. This codes for CASSLEGRWYGYTF.

The rearrangement joins TRBV28 to TRBJ2-5, with 10 bases lining up with TRBD2. The junction had 7 bases not matched to a gene; V was cut back by 7 bases and J by 5 bases. This CDR3 has 14 amino acids. CDR1 and CDR2 (germline): MDHEN, SYDVKM. This chain's CDR3 is CASTNSGRTETQYF. For the CDR3, the DNA is TGTGCCAGCACTAATAGCGGGAGGACGGAGACCCAGTACTTC.

The chain combines TRBV5-4 with TRBJ1-5; the D gene is possibly TRBD1 (6 bases). Trimming stripped 4 bases from V and 5 bases from J, with 13 bases between. The CDR3 contains 14 residues. Germline V gene sequence: CDR1 SGHNT, CDR2 YYREEE (reference sequence). Here the CDR3 DNA reads TGTGCCAGCAGCCAGGGGCCGGTCGATCAGCCCCAGCATTTT. This gives the protein CASSQGPVDQPQHF.

This chain uses TRBV11-2 with TRBJ1-2; D might be TRBD1 (6 bases). Trimming cost V 1 base and J 3 bases, with 9 bases left between them. The CDR3 consists of 14 residues. Germline V gives CDR1 SGHAT, CDR2 FQNNGV. The CDR3, as DNA: TGTGCCAGCAGCTTAGTTAGGACAGACTATGGCTACACCTTC. It specifies CASSLVRTDYGYTF.

This rearrangement joins TRBV24-1 to TRBJ2-5, with D possibly being TRBD2 (5 bases). This CDR3 is built from 14 residues. Germline V CDR1 and CDR2: KGHDR, SFDVKD. V lost 1 base, J lost 5 bases, and 10 bases lay in between. The CDR3 is CATSDFSSPETQYF. The CDR3 nucleotides read TGTGCCACCAGTGATTTTTCTAGCCCGGAGACCCAGTACTTC.

A single count supports this clone. The chain employs TRBV11-2 and TRBJ1-4; D unresolved. Trimming took 4 bases from V and 5 from J, leaving 14 bases between them. Germline CDR1 is SGHAT and CDR2 is FQNNGV. This CDR3 region has 15 residues. The CDR3, as DNA: TGTGCCAGCAGCTCCGCGGCGGTTTTAAATGAAAAACTGTTTTTT. Translated: CASSSAAVLNEKLFF.

V gene TRBV5-1 combines with J gene TRBJ2-1; 8 bases line up with TRBD1. The germline V gene has CDR1 SGHRS and CDR2 YFSETQ. Unmatched junction bases numbered 7, after V lost 4 bases and J lost 1 base. The CDR3 spans 16 residues. The CDR3 nucleotides are TGCGCCAGCAGCGTAACAGGGGGATGGTCCTACAATGAGCAGTTCTTC. Translated: CASSVTGGWSYNEQFF.

The chain has TRBV6-6 and TRBJ1-5; perhaps TRBD1 as D (6 bases). CDR3 length equals 15 residues. V was trimmed by 4 bases and J by 4 bases, leaving 14 bases between them. Germline CDR1 is MNHNY and CDR2 is SVGAGI (reference sequence). CDR3 sequence reads: CASSSPGALNQPQHF. The CDR3 region has the DNA TGTGCCAGCAGTTCCCCAGGGGCACTTAATCAGCCCCAGCATTTT.

This rearrangement joins TRBV5-4 to TRBJ2-6; 9 nucleotides line up with TRBD1. The CDR3 runs to 19 residues. The ends lost 4 bases at V and 0 bases at J; junction bases unmatched: 11. Germline assignment: CDR1 SGHNT and CDR2 YYREEE (reference sequence). CDR3: CASSPGPGTGSSGANVLTF. The CDR3 nucleotides read TGTGCCAGCAGCCCGGGGCCCGGGACAGGGAGCTCTGGGGCCAACGTCCTGACTTTC.

As concerns this clone: Within the sample, other DNA sequences also encode this same CDR3. The rearrangement joins TRBV28 to TRBJ1-3; 8 nucleotides agree with TRBD1. J was trimmed by 0 bases and V by 5 bases; bases with no gene match: 3. The CDR3 is made up of 15 amino acids. Germline lookup yields CDR1 MDHEN and CDR2 SYDVKM. The CDR3 DNA is TGTGCCAGCAGTAGTACAGGGGGCTCTGGAAACACCATATATTTT. This codes for CASSSTGGSGNTIYF.

V gene TRBV6-6 combines with J gene TRBJ1-5; D might be TRBD1 (5 bases). The length of the CDR3 is 14 residues. The germline CDR1 and CDR2 sequences are MNHNY and SVGAGI (reference sequence). Trimming left V 7 bases short and J 2 bases short, with 12 bases between. This CDR3 reads CASNQGEGNQPQHF. The CDR3 nucleotides read TGTGCCAGCAACCAAGGGGAAGGCAATCAGCCCCAGCATTTT.

The rearrangement links TRBV24-1 to TRBJ2-1; D is possibly TRBD1 (5 bases). The CDR3 length is 15 residues. Germline loops: CDR1 KGHDR, CDR2 SFDVKD. Trimming cost V 2 bases and J 7 bases, with 14 bases left between them. The CDR3 loop is CATSDYGHKGNEQFF. CDR3 bases: TGTGCCACCAGTGATTACGGACACAAAGGGAATGAGCAGTTCTTC.

The CDR3 DNA reads as TGTGCCAGCAGCGCCCGACTAGCGTCTAGCACAGATACGCAGTATTTT. As protein: CASSARLASSTDTQYF. J is TRBJ2-3 and V is TRBV9; the match to TRBD2 covers 8 bases. J gave up 0 bases and V 3 bases, and 6 bases lay outside the gene matches. CDR1 and CDR2 (germline): SGDLS, YYNGEE. The CDR3 loop spans 16 amino acids.

This clone has only one observation. This chain connects TRBV4-1 to TRBJ2-7; TRBD1 agrees at 7 bases. V shed 3 bases and J 2 bases; nucleotides not matched to a gene: 4. Germline loops: CDR1 MGHRA, CDR2 YSYEKL. The CDR3 totals 14 residues. DNA for the CDR3: TGCGCCAGCAGCCAGGAACAGGGGACCTACGAGCAGTACTTC. Amino acids: CASSQEQGTYEQYF.